This T cell receptor beta chain was sequenced for a study of cytomegalovirus exposure and HLA in healthy donors. Between the trimmed V and J ends, which lost 5 bases and 10 bases, there was a span of 12 bases. This CDR3 contains 13 residues. Germline V CDR1 and CDR2: SNHLY, FYNNEI. PCR employed 60 Vbeta and 13 Jbeta primers. TCRdb's table, derived via immunoSEQ multiplex PCR, lists solely in-frame clones and lacks some. Found here are roughly 150,000 clones, 65% to 80% of them singletons; the top ten hold about 4.5%. The sample consisted of PBMCs. The rearrangement uses TRBV2 and TRBJ1-6; no clear D. This TCR was sampled from a man aged 18 to 30 in good health and CMV-seropositive. CDR3 in DNA: TGTGCCAGCAGTTCTACCTGGTTGTCACCCCTCCACTTT. It is translated as CASSSTWLSPLHF.